This T cell receptor (beta chain) was sequenced for a study of CD8+ T cells in alopecia areata. General study points: Tofacitinib delivered significant drops in scalp clonality and in expanded CD8+ clones among the top 100. Sharing of TCR sequences between patients (possibly for HLA-related reasons) was less clear than in mice. A great number of expanded lesional clones endured in scalp and blood during tofacitinib.

Extracted RNA was reverse transcribed into cDNA, the sequencing template. Clones were read by immunoSEQ multiplex PCR, and TCRdb kept only the in-frame ones, dropping some. The table lists about 180,000 clones, approximately 53% of them singletons, with roughly 10% in the top ten. The treatment is: oral pan-JAK inhibitor, 5-10 mg twice daily. Of note for this clone: Its antigen is not identified.

The CDR3 totals 13 residues. V was trimmed by 5 bases and J by 5 bases, leaving 12 bases between them. CDR1 is SGHAT, CDR2 FQNNGV, per germline. This sequence joins TRBV11-2 and TRBJ1-1; weak D call: TRBD1 (6 bases). This TCR derives from a human donor with alopecia areata. The starting material was CD8+ T cells sorted from blood, obtained at week 24, from a patient treated with tofacitinib. The CDR3 region is CASSQEGGTEAFF. The CDR3 nucleotides are TGTGCCAGCAGCCAAGAGGGGGGGACTGAAGCTTTCTTT.